The clone carrying this TCR beta chain was observed many times. The antigen remains undetermined. The record originates from a study of T cells after yellow fever vaccination. Whole-study context: When fractions had low cell numbers, they were prepared with SMART-Seq v4 Ultra Low Input.

The CDR3 runs to 15 residues. After removal of 8 bases from V and 7 bases from J, the junction contained 14 bases not matched to a gene. Notes on the study in general: Subsequent booster samples again held most clones from primary vaccination (96% CD4, 85% to 90% CD8). The presence of abundant clonotypes contaminating from the bulk population was possible in FACS-sorted repertoires.

A single record per CDR3 protein comes from TCRdb applying MiXCR to the 5' RACE reads. The profile shows roughly 120,000 distinct CDR3 sequences, under 9% of them singletons. This chain connects TRBV12-3 or TRBV12-4 to TRBJ2-1, with TRBD2 identical over 7 bases. The receptor was isolated from a man aged 25-40 years who received the YFV17D yellow fever vaccine. The sample in question was CD8+ T cells sorted from PBMCs, obtained 45 days after the yellow fever booster vaccination. The CDR3, as DNA: TGTGCCAGCCGACACGGGGGAGGGCCATGGAATGAGCAGTTCTTC. Protein product: CASRHGGGPWNEQFF.